This TCR beta chain came from a study of a mutant IDH1 vaccine in newly diagnosed glioma. The repertoire was sequenced with immunoSEQ multiplex PCR; TCRdb's copy has only in-frame clones and lacks some. The sample shows approximately 37,000 clones, about 56% of them seen only once. Noted time point: week 5, during vaccination. Doses consisted of 300 ug of mutant IDH1 20-mer peptide each, paired with topical imiquimod. The CDR3 has 15 amino acids. Trimming took off 5 bases at V and 6 bases at J, with 20 bases between the two ends. Per the germline V gene, CDR1 is MDHEN and CDR2 is SYDVKM. This clone was recorded once. Its antigen is unidentified.

The chain employs TRBV28 and TRBJ2-7, with D perhaps matching TRBD1 (6 bases). This sequence was found in a woman younger than 35 with glioma. Sequences were derived from PBMCs, sampled from a glioma patient whose treatment included an IDH1 peptide vaccine. The CDR3 region is CASSHRAGQAAEQYF. The CDR3 region has the DNA TGTGCCAGCAGTCACAGGGCAGGGCAAGCGGCCGAGCAGTACTTC.